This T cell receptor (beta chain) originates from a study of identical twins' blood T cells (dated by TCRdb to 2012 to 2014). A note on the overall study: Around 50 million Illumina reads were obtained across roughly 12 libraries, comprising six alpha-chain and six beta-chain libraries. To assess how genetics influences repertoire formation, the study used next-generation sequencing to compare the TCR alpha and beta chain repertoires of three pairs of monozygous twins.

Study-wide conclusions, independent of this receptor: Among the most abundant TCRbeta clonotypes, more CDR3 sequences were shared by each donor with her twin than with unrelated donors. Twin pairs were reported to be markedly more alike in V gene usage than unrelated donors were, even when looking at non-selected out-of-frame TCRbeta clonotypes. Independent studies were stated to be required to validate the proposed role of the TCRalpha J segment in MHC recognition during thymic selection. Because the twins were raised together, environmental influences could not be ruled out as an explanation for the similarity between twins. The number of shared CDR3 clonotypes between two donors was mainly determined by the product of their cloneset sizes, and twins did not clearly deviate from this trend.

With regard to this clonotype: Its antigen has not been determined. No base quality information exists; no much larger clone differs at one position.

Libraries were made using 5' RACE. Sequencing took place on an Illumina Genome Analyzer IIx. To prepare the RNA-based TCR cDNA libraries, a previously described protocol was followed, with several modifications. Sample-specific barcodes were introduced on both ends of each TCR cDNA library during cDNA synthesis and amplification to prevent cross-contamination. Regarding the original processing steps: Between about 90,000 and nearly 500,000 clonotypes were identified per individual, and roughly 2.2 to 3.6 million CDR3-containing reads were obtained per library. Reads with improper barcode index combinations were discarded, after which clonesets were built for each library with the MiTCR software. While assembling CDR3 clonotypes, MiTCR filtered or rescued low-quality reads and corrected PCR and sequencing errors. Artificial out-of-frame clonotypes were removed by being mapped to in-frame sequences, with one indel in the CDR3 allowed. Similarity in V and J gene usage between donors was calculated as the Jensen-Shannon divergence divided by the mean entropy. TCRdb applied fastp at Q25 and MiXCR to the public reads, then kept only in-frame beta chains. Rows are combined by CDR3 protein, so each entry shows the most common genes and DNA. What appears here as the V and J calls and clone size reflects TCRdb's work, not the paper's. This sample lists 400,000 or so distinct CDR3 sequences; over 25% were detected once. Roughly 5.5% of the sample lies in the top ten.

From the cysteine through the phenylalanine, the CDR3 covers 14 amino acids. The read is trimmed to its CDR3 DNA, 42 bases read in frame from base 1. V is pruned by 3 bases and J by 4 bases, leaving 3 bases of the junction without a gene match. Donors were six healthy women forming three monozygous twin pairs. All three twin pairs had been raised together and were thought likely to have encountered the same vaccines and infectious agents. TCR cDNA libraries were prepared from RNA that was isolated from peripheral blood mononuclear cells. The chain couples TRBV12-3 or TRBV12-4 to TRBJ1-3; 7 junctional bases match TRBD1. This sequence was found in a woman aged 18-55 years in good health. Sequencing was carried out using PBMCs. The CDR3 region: CASSFATGGNTIYF. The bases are TGTGCCAGCAGTTTCGCGACAGGGGGAAACACCATATATTTT.